Listed here are 20 T cell receptor beta chains from one sample, sequenced in a study of blood T cell repertoires in COVID-19. Data came from immunoSEQ multiplex PCR; TCRdb stores just in-frame clones and leaves some out. In the table there are 95,000 to 150,000 clones, 75% to 90% of which are singletons. The sequenced sample was peripheral blood. The receptor set was obtained from a woman in her seventies with acute or convalescent COVID-19.

This sequence joins TRBV28 and TRBJ1-1; maybe TRBD1 (6 bases). In germline, CDR1 is MDHEN, CDR2 SYDVKM. V dropped 2 bases and J dropped 1 base, with 17 bases sitting between them. This CDR3 contains 17 residues. CDR3 in amino acids: CASSLVVWGGANTEAFF. CDR3 coding DNA: TGTGCCAGCAGTTTAGTAGTCTGGGGGGGGGCGAACACTGAAGCTTTCTTT.

V gene TRBV6-5 combines with J gene TRBJ2-1; 10 nucleotides agree with TRBD1. The CDR3 spans 15 residues. The J segment lost 4 bases and the V segment lost 5 bases, leaving 5 bases of the junction unmatched. CDR1 is MNHEY, CDR2 SVGAGI, per germline. CDR3 coding DNA: TGTGCCAGCAGTACTGGGACAGGGGCTTACAATGAGCAGTTCTTC. Protein: CASSTGTGAYNEQFF.

The V and J genes are TRBV6-5 and TRBJ1-1; maybe TRBD1 (6 bases). Between the trimmed V and J ends, which lost 8 bases and 0 bases, there was a span of 13 bases. The germline V gene encodes CDR1 MNHEY and CDR2 SVGAGI. The CDR3 is 14 residues long. CDR3 in DNA: TGTGCCAGCTTCTCCGGGGACATGAACACTGAAGCTTTCTTT. Encoded protein: CASFSGDMNTEAFF.

The chain combines TRBV6-5 with TRBJ1-1; 10 bases fit TRBD1. The trim removed 6 bases at V and 5 bases at J, leaving 6 bases unmatched. The CDR3 extends over 14 amino acids. Germline V gene lookup returns CDR1 MNHEY and CDR2 SVGAGI. The CDR3 DNA reads as TGTGCCAGCAGAGGACAGGGGGTAAGAACTGAAGCTTTCTTT. It encodes CASRGQGVRTEAFF.

CDR3 nucleotides: TGTGCCAGCAGCCGGGACGGCCAGGGTCCCCAGCATTTT. Translation: CASSRDGQGPQHF. The chain combines TRBV7-8 with TRBJ1-5, with D perhaps TRBD1 (5 bases). Trimming removed 5 bases at V and 10 bases at J, with 15 bases between. Per germline, CDR1 SGHVS and CDR2 FQNEAQ. The CDR3 length is 13 residues. Together with reference TRBV7-8 and TRBJ1-5, the CDR3 gives the full variable domain: GAGVSQSPRYKVAKRGQDVALRCDPISGHVSLFWYQQALGQGPEFLTYFQNEAQLDKSGLPSDRFFAERPEGSVSTLKIQRTQQEDSAVYLCASSRDGQGPQHFGDGTRLSIL.

The chain employs TRBV5-1 and TRBJ2-5, with 11 bases lining up with TRBD2. The germline V gene encodes CDR1 SGHRS and CDR2 YFSETQ. The CDR3 covers 15 residues. V trimming: 4 bases; J trimming: 5 bases; junction bases outside the gene matches: 7. CDR3 in amino acids: CASSLVAGGLETQYF. CDR3 nucleotides: TGCGCCAGCAGCCTTGTAGCGGGGGGGCTCGAGACCCAGTACTTC. Full variable domain (rest looked up from reference TRBV5-1 and TRBJ2-5): KAGVTQTPRYLIKTRGQQVTLSCSPISGHRSVSWYQQTPGQGLQFLFEYFSETQRNKGNFPGRFSGRQFSNSRSEMNVSTLELGDSALYLCASSLVAGGLETQYFGPGTRLLVL.

The chain uses TRBV28 and TRBJ1-2; tentatively, D is TRBD1 (6 bases). Germline V gene sequence: CDR1 MDHEN, CDR2 SYDVKM. CDR3 length equals 14 residues. V lost 2 bases and J lost 2, with 9 bases in between. The CDR3 region is CASSLMQGNYGYTF. The CDR3 nucleotides are TGTGCCAGCAGTTTAATGCAGGGGAACTATGGCTACACCTTC.

A single count supports this clone. The rearrangement uses TRBV4-2 and TRBJ1-4; 8 positions match TRBD1. CDR3 length: 15 residues. The germline CDR1 and CDR2 sequences are LGHNA and YNFKEQ. V gave up 0 bases and J gave up 8 bases; unmatched junction bases: 5. The CDR3 DNA is TGTGCCAGCAGCCAAGACTACGGACAGGGCGAAAAACTGTTTTTT. Translation: CASSQDYGQGEKLFF.

The chain couples TRBV12-3 or TRBV12-4 to TRBJ1-6, with a possible D match to TRBD1 (5 bases). This CDR3 comprises 13 residues. The V end was cut by 7 bases, the J end by 9 bases, with 13 bases between. This CDR3 is CASTRVIASPLHF. The CDR3 DNA reads as TGTGCCAGCACCAGGGTCATCGCTTCACCCCTCCACTTT.

The chain is built from TRBV5-1 and TRBJ2-1; 7 nucleotides align to TRBD1. With V trimmed by 0 bases and J by 8 bases, 2 bases remained unmatched. Germline CDR1 and CDR2: SGHRS and YFSETQ. CDR3 length: 13 residues. The CDR3 nucleotides read TGCGCCAGCAGCTTGGAGGGGGCGGATGAGCAGTTCTTC. Encoded protein: CASSLEGADEQFF. The whole variable domain, filled in from reference TRBV5-1 and TRBJ2-1, reads KAGVTQTPRYLIKTRGQQVTLSCSPISGHRSVSWYQQTPGQGLQFLFEYFSETQRNKGNFPGRFSGRQFSNSRSEMNVSTLELGDSALYLCASSLEGADEQFFGPGTRLTVL.

The chain is built from TRBV6-6 and TRBJ1-2; D not resolved. Germline CDR1 reads MNHNY; CDR2 reads SVGAGI (reference sequence). Trimming stripped 2 bases from V and 7 bases from J, with 14 bases between. The CDR3 is 14 residues long. Written as DNA, the CDR3 is TGTGCCAGCAGTTACGCCGGGGTGGGTAGTGGCTACACCTTC. It yields the protein CASSYAGVGSGYTF.

Written as DNA, the CDR3 is TGTGCCAGCAGCCCTGGGGGACAACCCTATGGCTACACCTTC. Protein product: CASSPGGQPYGYTF. The rearrangement joins TRBV7-2 to TRBJ1-2, with D possibly matching TRBD1 (6 bases). V lost 5 bases and J 4 bases, leaving 14 bases between the germline ends. The CDR3 runs 14 residues. The germline gives CDR1 SGHTA, CDR2 FQGNSA.

V gene TRBV14 combines with J gene TRBJ2-7, with a possible D match to TRBD1 (5 bases). This CDR3 region has 14 residues. The germline V gene has CDR1 SGHDN and CDR2 FVKESK. Trimming removed 0 bases from V and 6 bases from J, with 12 bases in between. The CDR3 DNA sequence: TGTGCCAGCAGCCAAGAAGTTAGGGGTGGCGAGCAGTACTTC. Translated: CASSQEVRGGEQYF.

This rearrangement joins TRBV15 to TRBJ1-5; D is possibly TRBD1 (6 bases). V dropped 0 bases and J dropped 4 bases, with 10 bases sitting between them. The germline CDR1 and CDR2 sequences are LNHNV and YYDKDF (reference sequence). This CDR3 has 15 amino acids. This CDR3 is CATSRDWTENQPQHF. CDR3 bases: TGTGCCACCAGCAGAGATTGGACAGAAAATCAGCCCCAGCATTTT.

The V gene is TRBV28, the J gene TRBJ1-6; no firm D call. Germline V gives CDR1 MDHEN, CDR2 SYDVKM. This CDR3 region has 17 residues. Between the trimmed V and J ends, which lost 4 bases and 7 bases, there was a span of 20 bases. CDR3 loop: CASSSPGSVVKNSPLHF. CDR3 nucleotides: TGTGCCAGCAGTTCCCCGGGGTCGGTGGTAAAGAATTCACCCCTCCACTTT.

Only one count was recorded for this clone. The chain joins TRBV19 to TRBJ1-2; D is possibly TRBD1 (5 bases). The CDR3 is 13 amino acids. Trimming took 3 bases from V and 8 from J, leaving 13 bases between them. From germline, CDR1 is LNHDA and CDR2 SQIVND (reference sequence). CDR3 amino acids: CASSILGEGGYTF. CDR3 sequence (DNA): TGTGCCAGTAGTATTTTAGGGGAAGGCGGCTACACCTTC.

The chain links TRBV28 to TRBJ1-2; D may be TRBD1 (5 bases). The germline V gene encodes CDR1 MDHEN and CDR2 SYDVKM. The CDR3 totals 12 residues. V lost 3 bases, J lost 8 bases, and 10 bases lay in between. The DNA of the CDR3 is TGTGCCAGCAGTTTCGGGGGAGGCGGCTACACCTTC. This encodes CASSFGGGGYTF.

The V gene is TRBV2, the J gene TRBJ1-2; D is uncertain. The ends were cut back, 8 bases at V and 3 bases at J, with 7 bases in the middle. This CDR3 spans 11 amino acids. Germline V gives CDR1 SNHLY, CDR2 FYNNEI. The CDR3 region has the DNA TGTGCCAGCTGCCGGGACTATGGCTACACCTTC. This translates into CASCRDYGYTF.

This chain joins TRBV4-2 and TRBJ2-5; 10 bases align to TRBD1. After removal of 5 bases from V and 4 bases from J, the junction contained 13 bases not matched to a gene. Germline values: CDR1 LGHNA, CDR2 YNFKEQ. This CDR3 spans 17 amino acids. Here the CDR3 reads CASSYVSTGGGVETQYF. CDR3 coding DNA: TGTGCCAGCAGCTACGTTTCGACAGGGGGCGGTGTAGAGACCCAGTACTTC.

The table lists this clone with a few counts. V gene TRBV11-2 combines with J gene TRBJ1-1, with D uncertain. The ends were cut back, 3 bases at V and 1 base at J, with 9 bases in the middle. Germline CDR1 SGHAT, CDR2 FQNNGV. This CDR3 is built from 14 residues. This chain's CDR3 is CASSFGGGNTEAFF. The CDR3, as DNA: TGTGCCAGCAGCTTCGGAGGAGGGAACACTGAAGCTTTCTTT.